This T cell receptor (beta chain) is drawn from a study of shared clonotypes between healthy human individuals. Across the study: Per-donor plates numbered three CD4 naive, three CD4 memory, two CD8 naive and one CD8 memory. Findings and caveats of the study: Though the depth was large, rarefaction showed that sorted-subset sequencing was incomplete. Larger estimated richness was generally recorded for naive subsets relative to memory subsets. The study found about 5% of naive CD4 clonotypes shared across a few donors.

The CDR3 loop spans 15 amino acids. The junction had 7 bases not matched to a gene; V was cut back by 5 bases and J by 4 bases. The germline V gene has CDR1 MDHEN and CDR2 SYDVKM. Clones were read by immunoSEQ multiplex PCR, and TCRdb kept only the in-frame ones, dropping some. The sample shows about 2 million clones, roughly 95% of them seen only once. This clone came up once. Antigen unknown. The sample was naive CD4+ T cells sorted from blood. Subset specified: CD45RA+ positively selected. The rearrangement links TRBV28 to TRBJ2-1; 8 bases match TRBD2. This TCR derives from a man in his late teens or twenties in good health. The CDR3 region has the DNA TGTGCCAGCAGTCCCGGGACTAGGGATTACAATGAGCAGTTCTTC. Its protein is CASSPGTRDYNEQFF.